What follows are 29 T cell receptor beta chains derived from one specimen sequenced in a study of blood T cell repertoires in COVID-19. Clones were sequenced by immunoSEQ multiplex PCR, and TCRdb holds only the in-frame ones, with some missing. The sample has 150,000 to 200,000 clones, about 91% seen once. The specimen sequenced was PBMCs or T cells enriched from blood (not recorded which). The source of these receptors is a young woman who had recovered from COVID-19.

The rearrangement links TRBV19 to TRBJ2-7; 9 nucleotides match TRBD2. The J segment lost 7 bases and the V segment lost 6 bases, leaving 13 bases of the junction unmatched. Germline CDR1 is LNHDA and CDR2 is SQIVND (reference sequence). The CDR3 runs 15 residues. DNA for the CDR3: TGTGCCAGTAGCAGTACGGTCGGGACTAGCCGAGAGCAGTACTTC. Translation: CASSSTVGTSREQYF.

The chain links TRBV5-1 to TRBJ2-1; 8 nucleotides match TRBD2. This CDR3 is 14 amino acids long. With 2 bases clipped from V and 5 bases from J, the junction kept 3 bases outside the gene matches. CDR1 is SGHRS and CDR2 is YFSETQ in the germline V gene. Written as DNA, the CDR3 is TGCGCCAGCAGCTTTTTAGCGGGACACAATGAGCAGTTCTTC. This encodes CASSFLAGHNEQFF.

The chain carries TRBV7-9 and TRBJ2-6; D may be TRBD1 (5 bases). The V end lost 2 bases, the J end lost 0 bases, and 11 bases lay between the germline ends. CDR1 and CDR2 (germline): SEHNR, FQNEAQ (reference sequence). The CDR3 sequence is 17 residues long. DNA for the CDR3: TGTGCCAGCAGCTTATACAGGCCCGTCTCTGGGGCCAACGTCCTGACTTTC. As protein: CASSLYRPVSGANVLTF. The variable domain in full, with the rest retrieved from reference TRBV7-9 and TRBJ2-6, is DTGVSQNPRHKITKRGQNVTFRCDPISEHNRLYWYRQTLGQGPEFLTYFQNEAQLEKSRLLSDRFSAERPKGSFSTLEIQRTEQGDSAMYLCASSLYRPVSGANVLTFGAGSRLTVL.

The chain recombines TRBV6-1 with TRBJ2-1; perhaps TRBD2 as D (5 bases). Trimming stripped 5 bases from V and 0 bases from J, with 14 bases between. The CDR3 length is 16 residues. Germline V lookup: CDR1 MNHNS, CDR2 SASEGT. The CDR3 DNA sequence: TGTGCCAGCAGTCAAGGACTGGGGAGCTCCTACAATGAGCAGTTCTTC. Encoded protein: CASSQGLGSSYNEQFF.

This clone occurred once. The chain employs TRBV27 and TRBJ2-7, with 9 bases that match TRBD1. The CDR3 runs to 19 residues. CDR1 is MNHEY and CDR2 is SMNVEV in the germline V gene (reference sequence). The V segment lost 0 bases and the J segment 3 bases; nucleotides outside the gene matches: 15. The CDR3 reads CASSLSKGQGSLGDYEQYF. The CDR3 DNA is TGTGCCAGCAGTTTATCGAAGGGACAGGGATCTTTGGGTGACTACGAGCAGTACTTC.

The rearrangement links TRBV6-5 to TRBJ1-4; D unclear. The V and J ends lost 4 bases and 0 bases respectively, with 6 bases between them. The length of the CDR3 is 14 residues. Germline V gives CDR1 MNHEY, CDR2 SVGAGI. DNA of the CDR3: TGTGCCAGCAGTTCGACAACAACTAATGAAAAACTGTTTTTT. It encodes CASSSTTTNEKLFF.

The chain combines TRBV6-5 with TRBJ2-1, with 14 bases identical to TRBD2. Germline CDR1 MNHEY, CDR2 SVGAGI. V shed 7 bases, J shed 4 bases, and the junction held 3 bases outside the gene matches. The length of the CDR3 is 15 residues. The CDR3 spells CASKGLAGVYNEQFF. CDR3 bases: TGTGCCAGCAAGGGACTAGCGGGAGTATACAATGAGCAGTTCTTC.

The chain couples TRBV27 to TRBJ2-7; 9 nucleotides match TRBD1. The ends lost 4 bases at V and 2 bases at J; junction bases unmatched: 6. Germline V lookup: CDR1 MNHEY, CDR2 SMNVEV (reference sequence). The CDR3 runs to 15 residues. The CDR3 is CASSSTGGPTYEQYF. CDR3 sequence (DNA): TGTGCCAGCAGTTCGACAGGGGGGCCGACCTACGAGCAGTACTTC.

CDR3 nucleotides: TGTGCCAGCAGGGAGCTAGCGGGAGCTAAAGGGGAGACCCAGTACTTC. It specifies CASRELAGAKGETQYF. This chain links TRBV6-6 with TRBJ2-5; 10 bases line up with TRBD2. The V segment lost 6 bases and the J segment 5 bases; nucleotides outside the gene matches: 12. The CDR3 sequence is 16 residues long. Per germline, CDR1 MNHNY and CDR2 SVGAGI (reference sequence).

The chain recombines TRBV2 with TRBJ2-3; 10 positions agree with TRBD2. V lost 10 bases and J lost 6; bases outside the gene matches: 4. Germline CDR1 and CDR2: SNHLY and FYNNEI. The CDR3 length is 12 residues. The CDR3 bases are TGTGCCACTAGCGGGAGCGGGGATACGCAGTATTTT. Amino acid sequence: CATSGSGDTQYF.

This chain uses TRBV28 with TRBJ2-2; 14 nucleotides line up with TRBD2. V lost 3 bases and J lost 1; bases outside the gene matches: 7. CDR3 length: 19 amino acids. Germline V gene data show CDR1 as MDHEN and CDR2 as SYDVKM. The CDR3 loop is CASSFRLTSGRENTGELFF. CDR3 DNA sequence: TGTGCCAGCAGTTTCCGGCTGACTAGCGGGAGGGAGAACACCGGGGAGCTGTTTTTT.

This clone was seen once. The gene calls are TRBV27 and TRBJ1-4; 7 bases match TRBD1. Trimming removed 5 bases from V and 6 bases from J; junction bases left unmatched: 9. Germline CDR1 reads MNHEY; CDR2 reads SMNVEV (reference sequence). This CDR3 region has 15 residues. The CDR3 region has the DNA TGTGCCAGCAGTCAACGGACAGGAACGGATGAAAAACTGTTTTTT. Residues: CASSQRTGTDEKLFF.

The chain recombines TRBV7-2 with TRBJ1-3; possibly TRBD1 for D (6 bases). Deletions cut 0 bases from V and 0 bases from J, with 15 bases between. Germline assignment: CDR1 SGHTA and CDR2 FQGNSA. This CDR3 comprises 18 residues. The CDR3 DNA follows: TGTGCCAGCAGCTTAGCGACAGGCGGGCACGTCTCTGGAAACACCATATATTTT. The encoded protein is CASSLATGGHVSGNTIYF.

This sequence joins TRBV2 and TRBJ2-1; D might be TRBD1 (5 bases). From germline, CDR1 is SNHLY and CDR2 FYNNEI. This CDR3 is 11 amino acids long. Deletions cut 5 bases from V and 8 bases from J, with 7 bases between. The CDR3 spells CASSMGHEQFF. CDR3 sequence (DNA): TGTGCCAGCAGTATGGGGCATGAGCAGTTCTTC.

V gene TRBV4-3 combines with J gene TRBJ2-1; 8 positions agree with TRBD2. The CDR3 spans 14 residues. V lost 0 bases and J lost 9; bases outside the gene matches: 4. From germline, CDR1 is LGHNA and CDR2 YSLEER. As DNA, the CDR3 is TGCGCCAGCAGCCAAGAGGGACTAGTAACTGAGCAGTTCTTC. Its translation: CASSQEGLVTEQFF.

The rearrangement joins TRBV23-1 to TRBJ2-7; 7 nucleotides match TRBD2. TRBV23-1 is an ORF, and what it does is uncertain. CDR3 length: 20 residues. The V gene end was trimmed by 2 bases and the J gene end by 7 bases; junction bases not matched to a gene: 26. The CDR3 DNA follows: TGCGCCAGCAGTCAACTGCCGCTAGTCAGCCTAGCGGAGGAGCTGTGGGAGCAGTACTTC. Protein product: CASSQLPLVSLAEELWEQYF.

The J gene is TRBJ1-2, the V gene TRBV28; D is ambiguous. Trimming left V 6 bases short and J 4 bases short, with 15 bases between. Germline CDR1 and CDR2: MDHEN and SYDVKM. The CDR3 covers 14 residues. CDR3 residues: CASSSQSEGYGYTF. The CDR3 DNA reads as TGTGCCAGCAGCTCCCAATCAGAGGGCTATGGCTACACCTTC.

V is TRBV15 and J is TRBJ2-7; D call uncertain. This CDR3 has 15 residues. The V and J ends lost 0 bases and 2 bases respectively, with 11 bases between them. Germline CDR1 and CDR2: LNHNV and YYDKDF (reference sequence). The CDR3 DNA sequence: TGTGCCACCAGCAGAGAGATTACACACACCTACGAGCAGTACTTC. Its protein is CATSREITHTYEQYF.

This chain joins TRBV3-1 (or the pseudogene TRBV3-2) and TRBJ2-1; TRBD2 agrees at 14 bases. This CDR3 is built from 17 residues. Trimming removed 4 bases from V and 4 bases from J; junction bases left unmatched: 6. Germline CDR1 reads LGHDT; CDR2 reads YNNKEL (reference sequence). CDR3 sequence: CASSPTSGRGEYNEQFF. In DNA, the CDR3 is TGTGCCAGCAGCCCGACTAGCGGGAGGGGAGAATACAATGAGCAGTTCTTC.

The CDR3, as DNA: TGCAGCGTTGAAGATCAAGTCGGGGGCTCCTACAATGAGCAGTTCTTC. Translating gives CSVEDQVGGSYNEQFF. The chain links TRBV29-1 to TRBJ2-1, with D perhaps TRBD2 (6 bases). Germline loops: CDR1 SQVTM, CDR2 ANQGSEA. Trimming took off 0 bases at V and 0 bases at J, with 12 bases between the two ends. The CDR3 covers 16 residues.

J is TRBJ2-3 and V is TRBV2; 11 bases are a match to TRBD2. Germline V lookup: CDR1 SNHLY, CDR2 FYNNEI. This CDR3 has 15 amino acids. J was trimmed by 11 bases and V by 2 bases; bases with no gene match: 9. DNA for the CDR3: TGTGCCAGCAGTGAAAGGGTTAGCGGGAGGGACAAGCAGTATTTT. Translating it yields CASSERVSGRDKQYF.

V and J are TRBV19 and TRBJ1-3; 8 nucleotides match TRBD1. Germline trimming cut 7 bases from V and 2 bases from J; bases unmatched to any gene: 13. The germline gives CDR1 LNHDA, CDR2 SQIVND (reference sequence). The CDR3 is 17 amino acids. The CDR3 loop is CASNRRRTGQTGNTIYF. DNA for the CDR3: TGTGCCAGTAACCGACGCCGGACAGGGCAAACTGGAAACACCATATATTTT.

This clone was detected many times. V and J are TRBV6-2 or TRBV6-3 and TRBJ2-3; the match to TRBD2 covers 8 bases. J was trimmed by 5 bases and V by 6 bases; bases with no gene match: 7. This CDR3 comprises 14 residues. The V gene's germline CDR1 is MNHEY and CDR2 SVGEGT. The CDR3 DNA reads as TGTGCCAGCAGCTTCGGGGGGGAGGTAGATACGCAGTATTTT. Amino acids: CASSFGGEVDTQYF.

The V gene is TRBV2, the J gene TRBJ1-1; TRBD1 might be the D (6 bases). The V gene lost 10 bases and the J gene lost 1 base, with 25 bases spanning the gap. Germline CDR1 reads SNHLY; CDR2 reads FYNNEI. CDR3 length: 17 residues. CDR3 bases: TGTGCCACTCGTCAGGGGCAGAAAGGGATGGGGAACACTGAAGCTTTCTTT. This gives the protein CATRQGQKGMGNTEAFF.

The V gene is TRBV27, the J gene TRBJ1-6; D not certain. Germline loops: CDR1 MNHEY, CDR2 SMNVEV (reference sequence). V lost 2 bases to trimming and J lost 7 bases, with 12 bases between them. This CDR3 is built from 15 residues. CDR3 sequence: CASSLMLARNSPLHF. Written as DNA, the CDR3 is TGTGCCAGCAGTTTAATGCTCGCACGGAATTCACCCCTCCACTTT.

Only a few counts were recorded for this clone. The V and J genes are TRBV5-8 and TRBJ2-1; 11 bases map to TRBD2. Germline CDR1 is SGHTS and CDR2 is YDEGEE. V lost 4 bases to trimming and J lost 5 bases; unmatched junction nucleotides: 8. The CDR3 is made up of 16 amino acids. Here the CDR3 reads CASSLLGLAANNEQFF. Here the CDR3 DNA reads TGTGCCAGCAGCCTTCTGGGACTAGCGGCAAACAATGAGCAGTTCTTC.

The V call is TRBV27, the J call TRBJ2-6, with D possibly being TRBD1 (6 bases). With 3 bases removed from V and 2 bases from J, the gap between germline ends came to 17 bases. Germline V gives CDR1 MNHEY, CDR2 SMNVEV (reference sequence). The CDR3 loop spans 18 amino acids. CDR3 loop: CASSFRPGALAGANVLTF. The CDR3 nucleotides read TGTGCCAGCAGTTTCCGGCCAGGGGCCTTAGCTGGGGCCAACGTCCTGACTTTC.

V gene TRBV7-4 combines with J gene TRBJ2-3; D is unclear. V lost 7 bases and J lost 1, with 12 bases in between. CDR1 is SGHVT and CDR2 is SQSDAQ in the germline V gene. The CDR3 spans 14 residues. CDR3 protein: CASTAVSRTDTQYF. CDR3 nucleotide sequence: TGTGCCAGCACCGCGGTTTCCCGCACAGATACGCAGTATTTT.

The chain is built from TRBV2 and TRBJ2-5, with a tentative D call TRBD2 (5 bases). This CDR3 has 13 amino acids. V was clipped by 6 bases and J by 2 bases, with 10 bases between them. CDR1 and CDR2 (germline): SNHLY, FYNNEI. For the CDR3, the DNA is TGTGCCAGCAGAGCAGCGGAACAAGAGACCCAGTACTTC. Its translation is CASRAAEQETQYF.